This T cell receptor beta chain originates from a study of post-analysis software for immune sequencing data. Turning to the study itself: Multiple sclerosis in the patients followed relapsing-remitting, secondary progressive and progressive-relapsing courses. Study-wide points: Four or five TRBV segments (TRBV5-6, TRBV5-1 and TRBV20-1 among them) occurred more frequently in patients than in controls. A significant reduction in normalized Chao1 diversity was observed in multiple sclerosis patients versus controls. Strong co-clustering by F measure was evident for samples that had been prepared in the same batch.

Tagging with unique molecular identifiers was a feature of the TCR beta cDNA libraries. Around 450,000 cDNA molecules were recovered from an input of 1 to 10 million T cells. MiXCR, run by TCRdb on the PCR reads, gives a single entry per CDR3 protein. The top ten hold 4% to 5.5% of the sample, which has some 240,000 distinct CDR3 sequences, 30% to 45% seen once. The CDR3 consists of 12 residues. Germline CDR1 and CDR2: MDHEN and SYDVKM. This clonotype was seen only once. The target antigen is unknown. The TCR was taken from a girl under 18 with multiple sclerosis. What was sequenced was blood. This rearrangement joins TRBV28 to TRBJ2-1; no reliable D call. The CDR3 loop reads CATRSVGSEQFF. DNA of the CDR3: TGTGCAACCAGGTCCGTTGGAAGTGAGCAGTTCTTC.